This TCR beta chain appears in the sequencing data of a study of blood T cell repertoires in COVID-19. Original data processing: Cell counts per sample came from amplifying reference gene primers. This table comes from immunoSEQ multiplex PCR, and its TCRdb copy is limited to in-frame clones, with some not included. That table is the source of V, J and clone size, and D and trimming were worked out from the DNA. The table records about 140,000 clones, approximately 84% of them present only once. The sequence derives from a human donor in a cohort sampled during active COVID-19. The sequenced sample was peripheral blood.

DNA for the CDR3: TGTGCCAGCAGCCAAGAAAGGAGTAGTGTGCAGTTCTTC. This codes for CASSQERSSVQFF. The V and J genes are TRBV4-2 and TRBJ2-1; D not certain. From germline, CDR1 is LGHNA and CDR2 YNFKEQ. V was cut by 0 bases and J by 12 bases, with 12 bases left in between. The CDR3 runs to 13 residues.